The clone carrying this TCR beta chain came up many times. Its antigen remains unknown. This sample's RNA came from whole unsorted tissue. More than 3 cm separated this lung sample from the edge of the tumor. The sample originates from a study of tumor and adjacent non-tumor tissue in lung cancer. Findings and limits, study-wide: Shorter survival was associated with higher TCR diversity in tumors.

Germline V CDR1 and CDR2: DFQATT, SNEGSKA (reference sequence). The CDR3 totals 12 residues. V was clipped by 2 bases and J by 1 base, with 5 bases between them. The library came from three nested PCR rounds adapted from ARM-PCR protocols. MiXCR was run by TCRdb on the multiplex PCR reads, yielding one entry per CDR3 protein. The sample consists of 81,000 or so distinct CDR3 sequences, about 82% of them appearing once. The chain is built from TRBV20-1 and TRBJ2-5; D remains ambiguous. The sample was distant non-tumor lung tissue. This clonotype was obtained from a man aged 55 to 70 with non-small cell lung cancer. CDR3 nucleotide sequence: TGCAGTGCTAGACAACCCCAAGAGACCCAGTACTTC. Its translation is CSARQPQETQYF.